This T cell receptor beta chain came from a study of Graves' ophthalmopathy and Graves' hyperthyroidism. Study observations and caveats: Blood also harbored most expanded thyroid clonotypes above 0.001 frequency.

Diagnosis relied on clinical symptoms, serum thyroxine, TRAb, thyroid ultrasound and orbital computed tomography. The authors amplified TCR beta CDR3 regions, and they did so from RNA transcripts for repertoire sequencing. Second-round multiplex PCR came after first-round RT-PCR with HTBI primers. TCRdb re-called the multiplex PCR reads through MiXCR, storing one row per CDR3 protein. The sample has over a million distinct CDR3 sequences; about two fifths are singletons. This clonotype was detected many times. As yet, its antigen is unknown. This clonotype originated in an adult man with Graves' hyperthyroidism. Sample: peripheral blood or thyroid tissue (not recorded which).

CDR3 in amino acids: CASSFQGKASNQPQHF. In DNA form, the CDR3 reads TGTGCCAGCAGCTTCCAGGGGAAGGCTAGCAATCAGCCCCAGCATTTT. The chain carries TRBV7-2 and TRBJ1-5; D is possibly TRBD1 (6 bases). Trimming left V 3 bases short and J 0 bases short, with 12 bases between. The CDR3 extends over 16 amino acids. In germline, CDR1 is SGHTA, CDR2 FQGNSA.